A selection of T cell receptor beta chains follows, all from one sample in a study of OX40 agonist ivuxolimab in advanced cancers. Sequencing was performed with immunoSEQ multiplex PCR; in TCRdb, only in-frame clones are kept and a portion is missing. The sample comprises over 65,000 clones, less than 95% of which are singletons, and less than 2% rests with the top ten. This sample comprised CD4+ or CD8+ T cells sorted from blood, obtained in a trial of the OX40 agonist ivuxolimab. The receptors come from an adult with an advanced solid tumor such as melanoma, head and neck, liver or kidney cancer. The CDR3 runs from the conserved cysteine through the conserved F or W.

cdr3_aa,v_call
CASSGGTLRGKLFF,TRBV28
CSASSHTF,TRBV20-1
CASPPLGQDLIAPFTDTQYF,TRBV5-4
CASSFDPVGTEAFF,TRBV5-1
CAMATGDSQETQYF,TRBV10-3
CASSTTTSGRARYNEQFF,TRBV19
CASSGIEPGRGANEKLFF,TRBV6-1
CASSLGSGSYGYTF,TRBV13
CASAYGSSYNEQFF,TRBV5-1
CASSLASASGYEQYF,TRBV7-6
CASSLGTGSGNTIYF,TRBV7-2
CASSLGELRLSYSGANVLTF,TRBV5-1
CASSQERATEAFF,TRBV4-2
CASGVNSNQPQHF,TRBV6-6
CASTIMGLADNEQFF,TRBV19
CASSLAGMGGTQYF,TRBV5-4
CASSKYPPERETGNEQFF,TRBV27
CASNGVGTDTQYF,TRBV2
CASRTGGAYDGYTF,TRBV27
CASSLTGGRDEQYF,TRBV7-3
CASSPDRDTEAFF,TRBV19
CASSVEGRGYGYTF,TRBV28
CASRLQGENTEAFF,TRBV6-6
CASSEERAGGGYTF,TRBV2
CASSLTSVPGEGELFF,TRBV7-3